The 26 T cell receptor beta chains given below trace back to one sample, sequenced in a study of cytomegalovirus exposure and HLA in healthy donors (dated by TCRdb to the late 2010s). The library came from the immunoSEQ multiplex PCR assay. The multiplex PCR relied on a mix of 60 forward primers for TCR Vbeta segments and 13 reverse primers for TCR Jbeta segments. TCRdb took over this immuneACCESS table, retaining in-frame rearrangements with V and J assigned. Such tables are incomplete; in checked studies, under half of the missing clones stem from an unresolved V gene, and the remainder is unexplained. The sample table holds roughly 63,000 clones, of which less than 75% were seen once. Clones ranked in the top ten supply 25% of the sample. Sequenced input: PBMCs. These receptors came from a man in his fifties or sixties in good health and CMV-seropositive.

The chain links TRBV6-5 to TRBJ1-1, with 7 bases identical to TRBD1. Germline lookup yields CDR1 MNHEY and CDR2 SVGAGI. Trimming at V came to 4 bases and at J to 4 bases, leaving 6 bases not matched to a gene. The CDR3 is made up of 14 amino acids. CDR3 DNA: TGTGCCAGCAGTTCAGGGGGGAAGGCCACTGAAGCTTTCTTT. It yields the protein CASSSGGKATEAFF.

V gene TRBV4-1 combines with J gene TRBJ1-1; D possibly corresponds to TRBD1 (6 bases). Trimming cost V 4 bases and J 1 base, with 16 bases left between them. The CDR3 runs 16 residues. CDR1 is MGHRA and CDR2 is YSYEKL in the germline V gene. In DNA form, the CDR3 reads TGCGCCAGCAGCCCTTCGGGAGGGGGGGGGAACACTGAAGCTTTCTTT. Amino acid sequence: CASSPSGGGGNTEAFF.

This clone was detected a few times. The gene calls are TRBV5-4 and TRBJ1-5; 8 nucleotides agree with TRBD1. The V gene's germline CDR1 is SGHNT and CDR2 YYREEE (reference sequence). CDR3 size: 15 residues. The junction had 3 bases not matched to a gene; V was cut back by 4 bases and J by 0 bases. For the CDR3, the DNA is TGTGCCAGCAGCACGGACAGGGATAGCAATCAGCCCCAGCATTTT. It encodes CASSTDRDSNQPQHF. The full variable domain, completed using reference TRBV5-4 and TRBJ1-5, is ETGVTQSPTHLIKTRGQQVTLRCSSQSGHNTVSWYQQALGQGPQFIFQYYREEENGRGNFPPRFSGLQFPNYSSELNVNALELDDSALYLCASSTDRDSNQPQHFGDGTRLSIL.

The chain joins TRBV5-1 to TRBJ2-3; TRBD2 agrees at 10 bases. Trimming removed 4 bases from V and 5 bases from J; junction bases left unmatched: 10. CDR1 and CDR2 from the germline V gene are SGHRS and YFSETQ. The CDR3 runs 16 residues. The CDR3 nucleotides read TGCGCCAGCAGCCCCGGGCTAGCGGGAGTTGAAGATACGCAGTATTTT. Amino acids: CASSPGLAGVEDTQYF.

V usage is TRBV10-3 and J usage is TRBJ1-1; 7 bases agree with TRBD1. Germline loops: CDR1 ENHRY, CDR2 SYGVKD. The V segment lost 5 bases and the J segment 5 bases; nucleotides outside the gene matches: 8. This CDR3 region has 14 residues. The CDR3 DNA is TGTGCCATCAGTCACACAGGGGAGAGGACTGAAGCTTTCTTT. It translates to CAISHTGERTEAFF.

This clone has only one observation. As DNA, the CDR3 is TGTGCCAGCAGGTTCTTGGAGGACAATGAAAAACTGTTTTTT. This codes for CASRFLEDNEKLFF. The chain couples TRBV6-6 to TRBJ1-4; D remains ambiguous. Deletions cut 6 bases from V and 5 bases from J, with 13 bases between. The CDR3 runs 14 residues. Germline CDR1 and CDR2: MNHNY and SVGAGI (reference sequence).

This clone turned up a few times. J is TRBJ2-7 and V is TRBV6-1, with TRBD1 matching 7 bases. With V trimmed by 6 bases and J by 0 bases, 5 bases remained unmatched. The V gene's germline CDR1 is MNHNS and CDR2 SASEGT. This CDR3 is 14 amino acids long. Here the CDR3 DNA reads TGTGCCAGCAGAGCCGGGACAGTCTCCTACGAGCAGTACTTC. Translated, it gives CASRAGTVSYEQYF.

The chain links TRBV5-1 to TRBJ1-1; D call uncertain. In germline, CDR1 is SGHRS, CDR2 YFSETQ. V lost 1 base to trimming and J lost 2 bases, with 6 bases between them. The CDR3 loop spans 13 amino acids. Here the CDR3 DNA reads TGCGCCAGCAGCTTGACAGTTAACACTGAAGCTTTCTTT. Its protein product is CASSLTVNTEAFF.

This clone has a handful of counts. This chain's CDR3 is CASSLTGAVEQYF. CDR3 in DNA: TGTGCCAGCAGTTTGACAGGTGCCGTCGAGCAGTACTTC. The J gene is TRBJ2-7, the V gene TRBV27; weak D call: TRBD1 (6 bases). Germline loops: CDR1 MNHEY, CDR2 SMNVEV (reference sequence). The V end lost 3 bases, the J end lost 6 bases, and 12 bases lay between the germline ends. This CDR3 comprises 13 residues.

The CDR3 nucleotides read TGCGCCAGCAGCCAAGTTAATAGCGGGGGGGCCGTCCAAGAGACCCAGTACTTC. This translates into CASSQVNSGGAVQETQYF. V gene TRBV4-1 combines with J gene TRBJ2-5; 11 nucleotides agree with TRBD2. This CDR3 has 18 residues. Trimming removed 1 base from V and 1 base from J; junction bases left unmatched: 8. In germline, CDR1 is MGHRA, CDR2 YSYEKL.

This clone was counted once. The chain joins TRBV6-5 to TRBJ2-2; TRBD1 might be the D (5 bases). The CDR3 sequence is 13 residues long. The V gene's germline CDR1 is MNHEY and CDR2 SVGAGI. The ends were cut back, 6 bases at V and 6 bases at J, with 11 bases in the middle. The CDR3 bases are TGTGCCAGCAGAAAACCAGGGCCCGGGGAGCTGTTTTTT. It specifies CASRKPGPGELFF.

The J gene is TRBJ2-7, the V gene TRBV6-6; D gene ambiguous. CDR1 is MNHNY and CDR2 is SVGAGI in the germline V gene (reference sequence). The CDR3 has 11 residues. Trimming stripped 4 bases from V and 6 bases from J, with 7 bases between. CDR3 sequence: CASSSPSEQYF. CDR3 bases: TGTGCCAGCAGTTCCCCTAGCGAGCAGTACTTC.

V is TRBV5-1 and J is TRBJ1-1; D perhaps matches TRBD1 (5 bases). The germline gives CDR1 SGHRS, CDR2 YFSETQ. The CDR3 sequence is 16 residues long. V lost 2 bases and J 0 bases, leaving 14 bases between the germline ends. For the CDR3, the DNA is TGCGCCAGCAGCTTACGCGGGGGTGGGATGAACACTGAAGCTTTCTTT. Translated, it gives CASSLRGGGMNTEAFF. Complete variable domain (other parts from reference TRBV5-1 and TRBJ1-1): KAGVTQTPRYLIKTRGQQVTLSCSPISGHRSVSWYQQTPGQGLQFLFEYFSETQRNKGNFPGRFSGRQFSNSRSEMNVSTLELGDSALYLCASSLRGGGMNTEAFFGQGTRLTVV.

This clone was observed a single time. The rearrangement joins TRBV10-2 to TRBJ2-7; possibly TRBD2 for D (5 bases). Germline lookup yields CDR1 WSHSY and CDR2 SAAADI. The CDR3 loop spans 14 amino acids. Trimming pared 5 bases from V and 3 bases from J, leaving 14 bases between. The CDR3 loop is CASSQRVGYYEQYF. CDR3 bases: TGCGCCAGCAGTCAGAGGGTAGGCTACTACGAGCAGTACTTC.

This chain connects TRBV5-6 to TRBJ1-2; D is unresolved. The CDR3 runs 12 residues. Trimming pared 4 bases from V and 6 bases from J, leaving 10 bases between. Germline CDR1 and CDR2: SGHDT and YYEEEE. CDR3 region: CASSPGRDGYTF. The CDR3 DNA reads TGTGCCAGCAGCCCCGGGAGGGATGGCTACACCTTC.

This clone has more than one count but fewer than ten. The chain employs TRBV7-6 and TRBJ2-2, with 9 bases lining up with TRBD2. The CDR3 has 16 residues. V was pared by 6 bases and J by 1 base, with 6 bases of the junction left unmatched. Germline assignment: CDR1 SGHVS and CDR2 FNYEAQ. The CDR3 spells CASSLGAGGNTGELFF. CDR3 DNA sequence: TGTGCCAGCAGTCTCGGAGCGGGGGGGAACACCGGGGAGCTGTTTTTT.

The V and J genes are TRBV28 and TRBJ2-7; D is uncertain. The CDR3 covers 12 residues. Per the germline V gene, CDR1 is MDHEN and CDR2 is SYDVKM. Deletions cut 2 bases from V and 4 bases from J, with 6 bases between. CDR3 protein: CASSLPSYEQYF. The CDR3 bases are TGTGCCAGCAGTTTACCTAGTTACGAGCAGTACTTC.

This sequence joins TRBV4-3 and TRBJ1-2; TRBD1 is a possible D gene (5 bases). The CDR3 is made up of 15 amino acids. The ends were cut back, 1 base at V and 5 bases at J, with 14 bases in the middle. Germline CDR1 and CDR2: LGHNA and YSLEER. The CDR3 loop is CASSQATGGSYGYTF. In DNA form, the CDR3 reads TGCGCCAGCAGCCAAGCTACGGGGGGATCTTATGGCTACACCTTC.

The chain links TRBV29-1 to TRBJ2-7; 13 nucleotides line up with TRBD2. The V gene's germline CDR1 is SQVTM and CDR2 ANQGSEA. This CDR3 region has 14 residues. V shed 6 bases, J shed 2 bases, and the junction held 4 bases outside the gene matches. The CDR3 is CSVVGLAGTYEQYF. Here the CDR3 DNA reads TGCAGCGTCGTGGGACTAGCGGGGACCTACGAGCAGTACTTC.

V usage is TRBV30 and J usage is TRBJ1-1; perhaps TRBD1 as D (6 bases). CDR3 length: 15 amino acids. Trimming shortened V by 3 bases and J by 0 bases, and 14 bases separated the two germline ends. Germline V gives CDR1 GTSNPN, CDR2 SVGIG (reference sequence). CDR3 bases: TGTGCCTGGAGAGGGGGGGCAGCAATGAACACTGAAGCTTTCTTT. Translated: CAWRGGAAMNTEAFF.

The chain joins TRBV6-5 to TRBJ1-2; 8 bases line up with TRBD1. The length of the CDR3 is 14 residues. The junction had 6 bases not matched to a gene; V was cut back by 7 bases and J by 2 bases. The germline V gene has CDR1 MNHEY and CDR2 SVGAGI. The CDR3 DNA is TGTGCCAGCACATCGACAGGGGCCAACTATGGCTACACCTTC. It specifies CASTSTGANYGYTF.

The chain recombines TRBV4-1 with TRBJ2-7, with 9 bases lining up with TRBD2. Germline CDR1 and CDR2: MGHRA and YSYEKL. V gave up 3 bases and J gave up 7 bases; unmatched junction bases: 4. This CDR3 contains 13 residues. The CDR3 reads CASSQGLAREQYF. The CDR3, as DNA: TGCGCCAGCAGCCAGGGACTAGCTCGAGAGCAGTACTTC.

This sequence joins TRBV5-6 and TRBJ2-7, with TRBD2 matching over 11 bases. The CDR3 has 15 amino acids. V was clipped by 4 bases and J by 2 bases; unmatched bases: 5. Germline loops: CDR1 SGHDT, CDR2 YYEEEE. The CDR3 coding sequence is TGTGCCAGCAGCCGCAGACTAGCGGGGACCTACGAGCAGTACTTC. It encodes CASSRRLAGTYEQYF.

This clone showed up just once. In nucleotides, the CDR3 is TGTGCCAGCAGCTCCATCCCGACAGGGTACAATGAGCAGTTCTTC. Its translation is CASSSIPTGYNEQFF. The chain employs TRBV7-3 and TRBJ2-1; 7 bases align to TRBD1. Germline values: CDR1 SGHTA, CDR2 FQGTGA. The V segment lost 4 bases and the J segment 4 bases; nucleotides outside the gene matches: 7. CDR3 length: 15 amino acids.

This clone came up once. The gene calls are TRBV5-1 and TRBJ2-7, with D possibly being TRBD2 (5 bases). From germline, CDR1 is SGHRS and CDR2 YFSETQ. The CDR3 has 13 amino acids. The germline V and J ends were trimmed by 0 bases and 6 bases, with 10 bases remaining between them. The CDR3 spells CASSLGERAEQYF. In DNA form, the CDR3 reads TGCGCCAGCAGCTTGGGGGAGCGTGCCGAGCAGTACTTC. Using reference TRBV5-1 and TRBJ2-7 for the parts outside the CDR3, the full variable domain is KAGVTQTPRYLIKTRGQQVTLSCSPISGHRSVSWYQQTPGQGLQFLFEYFSETQRNKGNFPGRFSGRQFSNSRSEMNVSTLELGDSALYLCASSLGERAEQYFGPGTRLTVT.

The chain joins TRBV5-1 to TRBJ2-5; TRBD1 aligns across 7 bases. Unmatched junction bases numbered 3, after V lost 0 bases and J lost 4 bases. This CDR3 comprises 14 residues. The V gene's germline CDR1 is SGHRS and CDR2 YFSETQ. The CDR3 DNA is TGCGCCAGCAGCTTGGATGGACAGGCAGAGACCCAGTACTTC. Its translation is CASSLDGQAETQYF.